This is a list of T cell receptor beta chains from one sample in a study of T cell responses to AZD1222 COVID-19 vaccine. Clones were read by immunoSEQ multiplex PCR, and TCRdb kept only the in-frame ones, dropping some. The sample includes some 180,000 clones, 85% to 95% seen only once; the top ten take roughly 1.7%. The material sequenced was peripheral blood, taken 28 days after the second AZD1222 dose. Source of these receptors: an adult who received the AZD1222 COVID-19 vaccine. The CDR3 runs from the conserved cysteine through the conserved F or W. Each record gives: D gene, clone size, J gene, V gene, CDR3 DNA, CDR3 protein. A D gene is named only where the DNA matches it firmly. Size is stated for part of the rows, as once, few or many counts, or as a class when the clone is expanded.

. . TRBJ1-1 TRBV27 TGTGCCAGCAGTTTGTCCCAGGGAACGGAAGCTTTCTTT CASSLSQGTEAFF
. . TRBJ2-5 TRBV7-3 TGTGCCAGCAGCTTAACAGGTGGAAGACAAGAGACCCAGTACTTC CASSLTGGRQETQYF
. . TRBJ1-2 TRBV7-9 TGTGCCAGCAGCCTCTTGTCGGGGATCCCCGGCTACACCTTC CASSLLSGIPGYTF
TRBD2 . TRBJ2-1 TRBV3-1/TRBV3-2 TGTGCCAGCAGCCAAGACCCCGCTAGCGGATCATACAATGAGCAGTTCTTC CASSQDPASGSYNEQFF
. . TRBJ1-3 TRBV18 . CASSPASGQGAGNTIYF
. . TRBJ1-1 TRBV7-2 TGTGCCAGCAGCTTCCGGACAGCGAACACTGAAGCTTTCTTT CASSFRTANTEAFF
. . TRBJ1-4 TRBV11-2 TGTGCCAGCAGCCGGGACCCTAATGAAAAACTGTTTTTT CASSRDPNEKLFF
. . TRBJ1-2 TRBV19 TGTGCCAGTAATTCTGGTCGCAACTATGGCTACACCTTC CASNSGRNYGYTF
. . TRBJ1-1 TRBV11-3 TGTGCCAGCAGCTTCCCACGGAGACAGTTAGGGAACACTGAAGCTTTCTTT CASSFPRRQLGNTEAFF
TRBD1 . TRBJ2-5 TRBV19 TGTGCCAGTAGTACCGACAGGGGGCTGAGGGAGACCCAGTACTTC CASSTDRGLRETQYF
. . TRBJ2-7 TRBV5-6 TGTGCCAGCACCCACCCAGGGCCCAGCCCATACGAGCAGTACTTC CASTHPGPSPYEQYF
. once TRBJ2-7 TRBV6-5 TGTGCCAGCAGGGACGGGAGTCTATCCTACGAGCAGTACTTC CASRDGSLSYEQYF
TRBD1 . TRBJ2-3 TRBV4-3 TGCGCCAGCAGCCAAGAGTTGGGCAGGGGGCTTATGGATACGCAGTATTTT CASSQELGRGLMDTQYF
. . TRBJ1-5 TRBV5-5 TGTGCCAGCAGCTTTTGGGATCAGCCCCAGCATTTT CASSFWDQPQHF
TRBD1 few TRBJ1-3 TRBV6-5 TGTGCCAGCAGCGTCGCCCAGGGGGCAGGGGACACCATATATTTT CASSVAQGAGDTIYF